One sample yielded the 20 T cell receptor beta chains listed below, sequenced in a study of radiotherapy plus CTLA-4 blockade in lung cancer. Sequencing was performed with immunoSEQ multiplex PCR; in TCRdb, only in-frame clones are kept and a portion is missing. The sample records roughly 88,000 clones, around 82% being singletons. Sequencing was performed on peripheral blood, taken from a patient treated with radiotherapy plus ipilimumab. These receptors came from a human donor with non-small cell lung cancer who had stable disease on radiotherapy plus ipilimumab.

The V and J genes are TRBV13 and TRBJ2-7, with TRBD1 matching 8 bases. CDR1 and CDR2 (germline): PRHDT, FYEKMQ (reference sequence). The CDR3 loop spans 14 amino acids. With 4 bases clipped from V and 3 bases from J, the junction kept 5 bases outside the gene matches. CDR3 region: CASSSLGQGYEQYF. For the CDR3, the DNA is TGTGCCAGCAGCTCCCTCGGACAGGGCTACGAGCAGTACTTC.

This clone was seen once. The genes are TRBV5-1 and TRBJ2-1, with TRBD2 matching 7 bases. The V segment lost 4 bases and the J segment 1 base; nucleotides outside the gene matches: 2. The CDR3 spans 14 residues. Germline CDR1 and CDR2: SGHRS and YFSETQ. CDR3 coding DNA: TGCGCCAGCAGCAACGGGAGGTCCTACAATGAGCAGTTCTTC. This codes for CASSNGRSYNEQFF. The complete variable domain, with remaining parts taken from reference TRBV5-1 and TRBJ2-1, reads KAGVTQTPRYLIKTRGQQVTLSCSPISGHRSVSWYQQTPGQGLQFLFEYFSETQRNKGNFPGRFSGRQFSNSRSEMNVSTLELGDSALYLCASSNGRSYNEQFFGPGTRLTVL.

The V call is TRBV10-1, the J call TRBJ2-2; 8 bases agree with TRBD1. Germline V gene sequence: CDR1 WNHNN, CDR2 SYGVQD (reference sequence). This CDR3 is 15 amino acids long. The V segment lost 7 bases and the J segment 1 base; nucleotides outside the gene matches: 5. The CDR3 nucleotides are TGCGCCAGCAACCACGGACAGGGGAACACCGGGGAGCTGTTTTTT. It specifies CASNHGQGNTGELFF.

The rearrangement uses TRBV18 and TRBJ1-4; weak D call: TRBD1 (5 bases). V was pared by 4 bases and J by 5 bases, with 8 bases between. In germline, CDR1 is KGHSH, CDR2 LQKENI. The CDR3 has 13 amino acids. The CDR3 nucleotides are TGTGCCAGCTCACGACAGTCCAATGAAAAACTGTTTTTT. It encodes CASSRQSNEKLFF.

The CDR3 is CASRPAGSTDTQYF. The CDR3 coding sequence is TGTGCCAGCAGGCCGGCAGGGTCCACAGATACGCAGTATTTT. The J gene is TRBJ2-3, the V gene TRBV19; TRBD1 might be the D (5 bases). This CDR3 contains 14 residues. CDR1 LNHDA and CDR2 SQIVND come from the germline V gene (reference sequence). V lost 9 bases to trimming and J lost 2 bases, with 15 bases between them.

This chain connects TRBV7-3 to TRBJ1-1, with 9 bases fitting TRBD1. The length of the CDR3 is 18 residues. The germline V gene has CDR1 SGHTA and CDR2 FQGTGA. Germline trimming cut 2 bases from V and 0 bases from J; bases unmatched to any gene: 10. CDR3 protein: CASSLRAGTGKLNTEAFF. CDR3 sequence (DNA): TGTGCCAGCAGCTTACGTGCGGGGACAGGGAAATTGAACACTGAAGCTTTCTTT.

This chain uses TRBV11-2 with TRBJ2-1, with TRBD2 matching 9 bases. Germline V lookup: CDR1 SGHAT, CDR2 FQNNGV. The CDR3 loop spans 16 amino acids. V dropped 6 bases and J dropped 0; count of bases not matched to a gene: 6. CDR3 bases: TGTGCCAGCAGGCATAGCGGGAGTACCTCCTACAATGAGCAGTTCTTC. It specifies CASRHSGSTSYNEQFF.

V gene TRBV7-3 combines with J gene TRBJ1-2; 7 bases agree with TRBD1. CDR3 length: 16 amino acids. CDR1 and CDR2 (germline): SGHTA, FQGTGA. J gave up 4 bases and V 5 bases, and 13 bases lay outside the gene matches. As DNA, the CDR3 is TGTGCCAGCAGCCCCGGCGGGACAGAAGCCCTCTATGGCTACACCTTC. Translation: CASSPGGTEALYGYTF.

The J gene is TRBJ2-2, the V gene TRBV5-1; TRBD1 matches at 10 bases. The CDR3 is made up of 17 amino acids. V lost 3 bases and J lost 4; bases outside the gene matches: 9. Germline V CDR1 and CDR2: SGHRS, YFSETQ. CDR3 DNA sequence: TGCGCCAGCAGCTATTCGACCGGGACAGGGGCCACCGGGGAGCTGTTTTTT. It yields the protein CASSYSTGTGATGELFF.

The DNA for the CDR3 is TGTGCCAGCAGCCAGGATGTGCTGATGGGTCAGCCTTCACCCCTCCACTTT. This codes for CASSQDVLMGQPSPLHF. The genes are TRBV4-2 and TRBJ1-6; unclear D gene. This CDR3 is 17 amino acids long. Germline V gene sequence: CDR1 LGHNA, CDR2 YNFKEQ. V lost 3 bases to trimming and J lost 9 bases, with 21 bases between them.

This chain connects TRBV5-6 to TRBJ2-5, with D perhaps TRBD1 or TRBD2 (5 bases each). CDR1 and CDR2 (germline): SGHDT, YYEEEE. This CDR3 contains 16 residues. The V gene lost 4 bases and the J gene lost 4 bases, with 20 bases spanning the gap. The CDR3 DNA follows: TGTGCCAGCAGCGGATCCGGGACCCTGAGGGGAGAGACCCAGTACTTC. This codes for CASSGSGTLRGETQYF.

This clone has only a few counts. The V and J genes are TRBV18 and TRBJ1-2; 9 nucleotides match TRBD1. Germline CDR1 KGHSH, CDR2 LQKENI. J gave up 13 bases and V 3 bases, and 9 bases lay outside the gene matches. CDR3 length: 13 residues. CDR3 coding DNA: TGTGCCAGCTCACCGACGGACAGGGGCCAGGTCACCTTC. It specifies CASSPTDRGQVTF.

This clone was picked up one time. The rearrangement uses TRBV2 and TRBJ2-2, with D perhaps TRBD1 (5 bases). V was trimmed by 6 bases and J by 3 bases, leaving 8 bases between them. The germline CDR1 and CDR2 sequences are SNHLY and FYNNEI. The CDR3 has 13 residues. CDR3 region: CASRRQYTGELFF. The CDR3 coding sequence is TGTGCCAGCAGACGACAGTACACCGGGGAGCTGTTTTTT.

Here the CDR3 DNA reads TGTGCCAGCAGTTTAAGGTTGCTATATGGCTACACCTTC. Translation: CASSLRLLYGYTF. The J gene is TRBJ1-2, the V gene TRBV28; D is undetermined. Germline CDR1 reads MDHEN; CDR2 reads SYDVKM. The CDR3 runs 13 residues. Trimming took off 2 bases at V and 5 bases at J, with 9 bases between the two ends.

V usage is TRBV7-9 and J usage is TRBJ1-3; no firm D call. The V end lost 1 base, the J end lost 0 bases, and 10 bases lay between the germline ends. The CDR3 consists of 16 residues. Germline values: CDR1 SEHNR, CDR2 FQNEAQ (reference sequence). The CDR3: CASSLGVRNSGNTIYF. The CDR3 coding sequence is TGTGCCAGCAGCTTAGGTGTCAGAAACTCTGGAAACACCATATATTTT. The full variable domain, completed using reference TRBV7-9 and TRBJ1-3, is DTGVSQNPRHKITKRGQNVTFRCDPISEHNRLYWYRQTLGQGPEFLTYFQNEAQLEKSRLLSDRFSAERPKGSFSTLEIQRTEQGDSAMYLCASSLGVRNSGNTIYFGEGSWLTVV.

The genes are TRBV27 and TRBJ2-3; unclear D gene. Germline V gene sequence: CDR1 MNHEY, CDR2 SMNVEV (reference sequence). There are 12 residues in the CDR3. V shed 1 base and J shed 4 bases, with 3 bases lying between them. The CDR3 sequence is CASSLFPDTQYF. CDR3 DNA sequence: TGTGCCAGCAGTTTATTCCCAGATACGCAGTATTTT.

The chain employs TRBV6-6 and TRBJ1-2, with TRBD1 matching 7 bases. CDR3 size: 12 residues. V dropped 6 bases and J dropped 8; count of bases not matched to a gene: 6. Germline CDR1 MNHNY, CDR2 SVGAGI (reference sequence). The chain's CDR3 is CASSVQGKGYTF. The CDR3 DNA follows: TGTGCCAGCAGCGTACAGGGGAAGGGCTACACCTTC.

V usage is TRBV6-5 and J usage is TRBJ1-1; unclear D gene. Per germline, CDR1 MNHEY and CDR2 SVGAGI. Trimming took 8 bases from V and 10 from J, leaving 20 bases between them. CDR3 length: 13 residues. As DNA, the CDR3 is TGTGCCAGCCGGGCGACCTTAGCTTTAGTAGCTTTCTTT. The encoded protein is CASRATLALVAFF.

The chain has TRBV9 and TRBJ1-1; TRBD1 is a possible D gene (5 bases). Germline V gene data show CDR1 as SGDLS and CDR2 as YYNGEE. With 0 bases removed from V and 7 bases from J, the gap between germline ends came to 10 bases. The CDR3 runs to 13 residues. The CDR3 loop reads CASSVEVGGEAFF. DNA of the CDR3: TGTGCCAGCAGCGTAGAGGTTGGGGGTGAAGCTTTCTTT. Full variable domain (outside the CDR3, taken from reference TRBV9 and TRBJ1-1): DSGVTQTPKHLITATGQRVTLRCSPRSGDLSVYWYQQSLDQGLQFLIQYYNGEERAKGNILERFSAQQFPDLHSELNLSSLELGDSALYFCASSVEVGGEAFFGQGTRLTVV.

The chain combines TRBV28 with TRBJ1-3; D might be TRBD1 (6 bases). Germline V lookup: CDR1 MDHEN, CDR2 SYDVKM. The CDR3 has 13 residues. Trimming removed 4 bases at V and 2 bases at J, with 6 bases between. The CDR3 sequence is CASSSGAGNTIYF. The CDR3 region has the DNA TGTGCCAGCAGTTCAGGGGCTGGAAACACCATATATTTT.